These 10 T cell receptor beta chains were all obtained from the same sample, sequenced in a study of T-cell reconstitution after alpha-beta-depleted transplantation in children. Unique molecular identifiers were incorporated into the prepared TCRbeta library. TCRdb redid the calling of the PCR reads with MiXCR, one entry per CDR3 protein. The data show some 440,000 distinct CDR3 sequences, around 15% seen once. Specimen: PBMCs, mostly from graft donor cells, collected 360 days after TCRalphabeta/CD19-depleted stem cell transplant. All receptors derive from a boy under two years old who had a stem cell transplant for Wiskott-Aldrich syndrome, so the T cells may come from the graft donor.

This clonotype was found a few times. The rearrangement joins TRBV28 to TRBJ2-7; 10 bases align to TRBD1. From germline, CDR1 is MDHEN and CDR2 SYDVKM. V shed 5 bases and J 3 bases; nucleotides not matched to a gene: 19. This CDR3 region has 19 residues. The CDR3 sequence is CASSAITAGTGEIFYEQYF. CDR3 nucleotides: TGTGCCAGCAGTGCAATAACCGCCGGGACAGGGGAAATCTTCTACGAGCAGTACTTC.

The chain links TRBV7-9 to TRBJ1-4; TRBD1 is a possible D gene (5 bases). V was trimmed by 3 bases and J by 8 bases, leaving 13 bases between them. The CDR3 contains 14 residues. CDR1 and CDR2 from the germline V gene are SEHNR and FQNEAQ (reference sequence). CDR3 DNA: TGTGCCAGCAGCTTGGGCAGGGTAGGAGAAAAACTGTTTTTT. Residues: CASSLGRVGEKLFF.

This sequence joins TRBV10-3 and TRBJ2-1; 7 bases match TRBD2. The CDR3 covers 14 residues. With V trimmed by 5 bases and J by 5 bases, 6 bases remained unmatched. The germline V gene has CDR1 ENHRY and CDR2 SYGVKD. CDR3 in amino acids: CAISNRDYNNEQFF. DNA of the CDR3: TGTGCCATCAGTAACCGGGACTACAACAATGAGCAGTTCTTC.

This clonotype was detected only a few times. V usage is TRBV6-5 and J usage is TRBJ2-1; D may correspond to TRBD1 or TRBD2 (5 bases each). Germline CDR1 MNHEY, CDR2 SVGAGI. The CDR3 is 16 amino acids. Trimming shortened V by 2 bases and J by 6 bases, and 17 bases separated the two germline ends. In DNA form, the CDR3 reads TGTGCCAGCAGTTACGGTTGGGACCATAAGGGCAATGAGCAGTTCTTC. This codes for CASSYGWDHKGNEQFF.

The CDR3 bases are TGTGCCAGCAGTTACGAGGGGAAGTTCACAGATACGCAGTATTTT. This gives the protein CASSYEGKFTDTQYF. V is TRBV6-2 or TRBV6-3 and J is TRBJ2-3, with D possibly called TRBD1 or TRBD2 (5 bases each). V was shortened by 2 bases and J by 2 bases, with 11 bases between the two germline ends. The CDR3 consists of 15 residues. Germline CDR1 and CDR2: MNHEY and SVGEGT.

The V gene is TRBV11-2, the J gene TRBJ2-7; 7 bases map to TRBD2. The CDR3 spans 17 residues. V dropped 5 bases and J dropped 4; count of bases not matched to a gene: 17. The germline gives CDR1 SGHAT, CDR2 FQNNGV. CDR3 bases: TGTGCCAGCAGCCGAGTAGAGGTGCGGGAGACGGCTTACGAGCAGTACTTC. Protein product: CASSRVEVRETAYEQYF. Full variable domain (outside the CDR3, taken from reference TRBV11-2 and TRBJ2-7): EAGVAQSPRYKIIEKRQSVAFWCNPISGHATLYWYQQILGQGPKLLIQFQNNGVVDDSQLPKDRFSAERLKGVDSTLKIQPAKLEDSAVYLCASSRVEVRETAYEQYFGPGTRLTVT.

This clonotype was picked up a small number of times. The rearrangement uses TRBV5-1 and TRBJ2-1; 9 bases agree with TRBD2. This CDR3 is built from 17 residues. The V gene end was trimmed by 0 bases and the J gene end by 7 bases; junction bases not matched to a gene: 11. Germline V CDR1 and CDR2: SGHRS, YFSETQ. CDR3 sequence reads: CASSLARGTSLLNEQFF. CDR3 DNA: TGCGCCAGCAGCTTGGCCAGGGGGACTAGCCTCCTGAATGAGCAGTTCTTC.

This clonotype was picked up a small number of times. The chain links TRBV29-1 to TRBJ2-7; TRBD1 might be the D (5 bases). The CDR3 covers 16 residues. V shed 3 bases and J shed 0 bases, with 18 bases lying between them. CDR1 is SQVTM, CDR2 ANQGSEA, per germline. DNA of the CDR3: TGCAGCGTTGAGGGTGAAAGGGGCTCAAGCTCCTACGAGCAGTACTTC. Its translation is CSVEGERGSSSYEQYF.

This clonotype turned up a few times. The chain recombines TRBV10-3 with TRBJ2-7; D unresolved. CDR1 ENHRY and CDR2 SYGVKD come from the germline V gene. Trimming took off 4 bases at V and 6 bases at J, with 7 bases between the two ends. The CDR3 sequence is 11 residues long. CDR3 amino acids: CAISVGGEQYF. The CDR3 nucleotides read TGTGCCATCAGTGTGGGTGGCGAGCAGTACTTC.

This CDR3 is CASSIPGRGTDTQYF. CDR3 DNA sequence: TGTGCCAGTAGTATCCCCGGGAGAGGGACAGATACGCAGTATTTT. The rearrangement joins TRBV19 to TRBJ2-3, with D possibly TRBD2 on 6 matching bases. This CDR3 has 15 amino acids. Germline V CDR1 and CDR2: LNHDA, SQIVND (reference sequence). Deletions cut 3 bases from V and 3 bases from J, with 13 bases between. Drawing the rest from reference TRBV19 and TRBJ2-3, the complete variable domain is DGGITQSPKYLFRKEGQNVTLSCEQNLNHDAMYWYRQDPGQGLRLIYYSQIVNDFQKGDIAEGYSVSREKKESFPLTVTSAQKNPTAFYLCASSIPGRGTDTQYFGPGTRLTVL.